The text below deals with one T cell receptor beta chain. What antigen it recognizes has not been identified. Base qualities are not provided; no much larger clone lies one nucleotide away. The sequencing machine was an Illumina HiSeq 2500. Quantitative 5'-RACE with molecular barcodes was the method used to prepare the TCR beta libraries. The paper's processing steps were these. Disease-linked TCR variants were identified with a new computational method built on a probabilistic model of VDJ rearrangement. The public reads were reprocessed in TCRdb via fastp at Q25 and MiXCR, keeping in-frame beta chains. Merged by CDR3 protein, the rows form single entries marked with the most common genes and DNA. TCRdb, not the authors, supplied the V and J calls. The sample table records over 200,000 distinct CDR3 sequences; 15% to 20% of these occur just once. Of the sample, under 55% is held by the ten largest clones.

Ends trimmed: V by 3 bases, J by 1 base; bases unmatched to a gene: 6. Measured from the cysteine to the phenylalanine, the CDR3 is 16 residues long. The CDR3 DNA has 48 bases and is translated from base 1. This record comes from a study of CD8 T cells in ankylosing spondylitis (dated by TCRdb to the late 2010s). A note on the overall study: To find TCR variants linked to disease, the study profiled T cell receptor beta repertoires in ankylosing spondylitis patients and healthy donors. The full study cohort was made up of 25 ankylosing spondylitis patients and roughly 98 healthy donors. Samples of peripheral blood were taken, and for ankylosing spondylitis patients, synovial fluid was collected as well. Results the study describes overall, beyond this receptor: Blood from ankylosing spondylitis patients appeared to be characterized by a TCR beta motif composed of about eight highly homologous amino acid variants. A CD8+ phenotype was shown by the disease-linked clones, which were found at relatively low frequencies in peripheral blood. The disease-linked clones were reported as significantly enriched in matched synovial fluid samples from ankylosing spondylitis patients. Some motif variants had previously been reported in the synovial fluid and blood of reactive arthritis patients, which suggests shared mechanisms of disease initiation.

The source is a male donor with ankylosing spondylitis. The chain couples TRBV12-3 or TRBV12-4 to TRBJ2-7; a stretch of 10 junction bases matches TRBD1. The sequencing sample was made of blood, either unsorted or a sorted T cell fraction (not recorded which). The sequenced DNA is TGTGCCAGCAGTTTCCTCCGGACAGGGGGATCCTACGAGCAGTACTTC. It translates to CASSFLRTGGSYEQYF.